Below are 29 T cell receptor beta chains sequenced from a single sample in a study of T cells after yellow fever vaccination. TCRdb recomputed calls from the 5' RACE reads with MiXCR, one row per CDR3 protein. The repertoire holds more than 350,000 distinct CDR3 sequences, with 11% as singletons. Material: PBMCs, obtained on the day of the first yellow fever vaccination. These receptors came from a man younger than 35 who received the YFV17D yellow fever vaccine.

V and J are TRBV12-3 or TRBV12-4 and TRBJ1-6, with 9 nucleotides matching TRBD1. J lost 6 bases, V lost 6 bases, and 9 bases had no gene match. The CDR3 sequence is 16 residues long. The CDR3 DNA follows: TGTGCCAGCAGCTCCTCCGGGACAGGGACTAATTCACCCCTCCACTTT. Its translation: CASSSSGTGTNSPLHF.

The V and J genes are TRBV3-1 and TRBJ2-2, with D perhaps matching TRBD2 (6 bases). The V end was cut by 5 bases, the J end by 7 bases, with 14 bases between. Germline V CDR1 and CDR2: LGHDT, YNNKEL (reference sequence). CDR3 length: 14 amino acids. In DNA form, the CDR3 reads TGTGCCAGCAGCGGCCAGCTAGCGAGCGGGGAGCTGTTTTTT. Translating gives CASSGQLASGELFF.

Only a few counts were recorded for this clonotype. The rearrangement links TRBV9 to TRBJ1-1; D may be TRBD1 (5 bases). V dropped 3 bases and J dropped 6 bases, with 18 bases sitting between them. CDR3 length: 15 residues. Per germline, CDR1 SGDLS and CDR2 YYNGEE. This CDR3 is CASSAAGTVGAEAFF. DNA for the CDR3: TGTGCCAGCAGCGCAGCCGGGACGGTGGGCGCTGAAGCTTTCTTT.

This chain joins TRBV4-3 and TRBJ2-3, with 10 positions matching TRBD2. The CDR3 consists of 18 residues. The V gene's germline CDR1 is LGHNA and CDR2 YSLEER. V dropped 4 bases and J dropped 6; count of bases not matched to a gene: 16. Here the CDR3 DNA reads TGCGCCAGCAGCCTCTCTGCGGTGTTGAGCGGGGGGGCGGATACGCAGTATTTT. It codes for CASSLSAVLSGGADTQYF.

The CDR3 protein is CASRAGPPSTDTQYF. CDR3 in DNA: TGTGCCAGCAGAGCGGGCCCCCCGAGCACAGATACGCAGTATTTT. The chain links TRBV2 to TRBJ2-3, with D maybe TRBD2 (6 bases). The CDR3 covers 15 residues. V was clipped by 6 bases and J by 0 bases, with 13 bases between them. CDR1 SNHLY and CDR2 FYNNEI come from the germline V gene.

This clonotype was seen a few times. The chain carries TRBV18 and TRBJ2-7; D is unresolved. Trimming took 3 bases from V and 6 from J, leaving 15 bases between them. The CDR3 runs to 14 residues. Germline lookup yields CDR1 KGHSH and CDR2 LQKENI. The DNA for the CDR3 is TGTGCCAGCTCACCCCCATTTTCTATGGGCGAGCAGTACTTC. This encodes CASSPPFSMGEQYF.

This sequence joins TRBV5-1 and TRBJ2-5; the match to TRBD2 covers 8 bases. V lost 4 bases and J lost 2; bases outside the gene matches: 7. Per the germline V gene, CDR1 is SGHRS and CDR2 is YFSETQ. CDR3 length: 15 amino acids. For the CDR3, the DNA is TGCGCCAGCAGCCCCACTAGCGGCATACAAGAGACCCAGTACTTC. Translation gives CASSPTSGIQETQYF.

This clonotype was seen only a few times. This CDR3 is CASSSPTRAYEQYV. The CDR3 DNA reads TGTGCCAGCAGCTCCCCTACCAGGGCATACGAGCAGTACGTC. This chain links TRBV5-5 with TRBJ2-7; possibly TRBD1 for D (5 bases). Looked up from germline, CDR1 is SGHKS and CDR2 is YYEKEE (reference sequence). V gave up 3 bases and J gave up 4 bases, with 14 bases separating them. The CDR3 is made up of 14 amino acids.

In this sample, this clonotype turned up a few times. V gene TRBV5-1 combines with J gene TRBJ1-4; D may be TRBD1 (5 bases). V was pared by 5 bases and J by 8 bases, with 13 bases between. CDR1 is SGHRS, CDR2 YFSETQ, per germline. The CDR3 contains 13 residues. In DNA form, the CDR3 reads TGCGCCAGCAGTTCCGACAGAGGCGAAAAACTGTTTTTT. Translating gives CASSSDRGEKLFF.

CDR3 sequence reads: CASSLTSGPPYEQYV. DNA for the CDR3: TGTGCCAGCAGCTTGACTAGCGGGCCGCCCTACGAGCAGTACGTC. This chain connects TRBV5-5 to TRBJ2-7; TRBD2 matches at 9 bases. V lost 1 base to trimming and J lost 2 bases; unmatched junction nucleotides: 4. The length of the CDR3 is 15 residues. Germline CDR1 and CDR2: SGHKS and YYEKEE (reference sequence).

This clonotype was counted many times. The chain links TRBV6-1 to TRBJ1-5, with 8 nucleotides matching TRBD1. This CDR3 spans 15 amino acids. Per germline, CDR1 MNHNS and CDR2 SASEGT. J was trimmed by 2 bases and V by 4 bases; bases with no gene match: 4. As DNA, the CDR3 is TGTGCCAGCAGTGCTTCAGGGGGCGGCAATCAGCCCCAGCATTTT. It codes for CASSASGGGNQPQHF.

This clonotype was observed many times. The chain joins TRBV5-6 to TRBJ2-4, with unresolved D. Trimming removed 2 bases from V and 5 bases from J, with 11 bases in between. The CDR3 is 14 amino acids. Germline lookup yields CDR1 SGHDT and CDR2 YYEEEE. CDR3 sequence: CASSFKGIENIQYF. CDR3 sequence (DNA): TGTGCCAGCAGCTTCAAAGGGATCGAAAACATTCAGTACTTC.

The chain uses TRBV4-2 and TRBJ1-4; D is unclear. In germline, CDR1 is LGHNA, CDR2 YNFKEQ. The CDR3 is made up of 16 amino acids. V lost 4 bases to trimming and J lost 3 bases, with 15 bases between them. For the CDR3, the DNA is TGTGCCAGCAGCCTAAGGGCAGCCCAGGCTAATGAAAAACTGTTTTTT. Encoded protein: CASSLRAAQANEKLFF.

This chain links TRBV18 with TRBJ1-2; no clear D gene. Per the germline V gene, CDR1 is KGHSH and CDR2 is LQKENI. The CDR3 has 14 amino acids. Trimming took 2 bases from V and 4 from J, leaving 11 bases between them. The CDR3 is CASSPDRTLYGYTF. The DNA of the CDR3 is TGTGCCAGCTCACCAGATCGGACTCTCTATGGCTACACCTTC.

This clonotype was observed a handful of times. The chain couples TRBV10-3 to TRBJ1-5, with D possibly matching TRBD1 (5 bases). The V gene's germline CDR1 is ENHRY and CDR2 SYGVKD. The CDR3 length is 14 residues. With 2 bases removed from V and 5 bases from J, the gap between germline ends came to 10 bases. CDR3 bases: TGTGCCATCAGTGAGGGGGCCCCTTATCAGCCCCAGCATTTT. Its translation is CAISEGAPYQPQHF.

This clonotype appeared many times. The chain links TRBV10-3 to TRBJ2-1; D is unresolved. From germline, CDR1 is ENHRY and CDR2 SYGVKD. The CDR3 loop spans 10 amino acids. V was cut by 11 bases and J by 7 bases, with 9 bases left in between. DNA of the CDR3: TGTGCCTCCTCTAGGAATGAGCAGTTCTTC. Encoded protein: CASSRNEQFF.

CDR3 loop: CASSLVFFSGVVRETQYF. The CDR3 region has the DNA TGTGCCAGCAGCTTAGTTTTTTTTAGCGGGGTAGTTAGAGAGACCCAGTACTTC. The V gene is TRBV11-2, the J gene TRBJ2-5, with TRBD2 matching 8 bases. V lost 1 base, J lost 4 bases, and 14 bases stayed unmatched. CDR3 size: 18 residues. Germline V gives CDR1 SGHAT, CDR2 FQNNGV.

CDR3 DNA: TGTGCCAGTAGTATAGATCCGGGTTACGAGCAGTACTTC. This gives the protein CASSIDPGYEQYF. The chain uses TRBV19 and TRBJ2-7; D unresolved. CDR3 length equals 13 residues. Per germline, CDR1 LNHDA and CDR2 SQIVND (reference sequence). The V end lost 0 bases, the J end lost 4 bases, and 7 bases lay between the germline ends.

Worth noting for this clonotype: One end of the junction does not line up with germline, which may come from a read error. V is TRBV28 and J is TRBJ1-1; D call uncertain. The CDR3 has 14 residues. The germline CDR1 and CDR2 sequences are MDHEN and SYDVKM. In DNA, the CDR3 is TGTGCCAGCAGTTTATGGTCCGTGAACCCTGAAGCTTTCTTT. It is translated as CASSLWSVNPEAFF.

V and J are TRBV20-1 and TRBJ2-5, with a tentative D call TRBD1 (6 bases). The CDR3 spans 13 residues. V shed 5 bases and J shed 4 bases, with 14 bases lying between them. CDR1 and CDR2 (germline): DFQATT, SNEGSKA (reference sequence). CDR3 amino acids: CSAPLTGRETQYF. CDR3 sequence (DNA): TGCAGTGCTCCCTTAACAGGGAGAGAGACCCAGTACTTC.

Only a few counts were recorded for this clonotype. The V and J genes are TRBV7-3 and TRBJ2-7; tentative D call: TRBD1 (5 bases). The germline V gene has CDR1 SGHTA and CDR2 FQGTGA. The CDR3 covers 14 residues. Trimming left V 1 base short and J 3 bases short, with 10 bases between. Here the CDR3 DNA reads TGTGCCAGCAGCTTAAGGCAGGGCCACTACGAGCAGTACTTC. Translation gives CASSLRQGHYEQYF.

This sequence joins TRBV28 and TRBJ2-1; TRBD1 matches at 10 bases. CDR3 length equals 17 residues. V was clipped by 5 bases and J by 4 bases; unmatched bases: 11. The germline V gene has CDR1 MDHEN and CDR2 SYDVKM. The chain's CDR3 is CASSGDRGPLLYNEQFF. As DNA, the CDR3 is TGTGCCAGCAGTGGCGACAGGGGGCCCCTCTTATACAATGAGCAGTTCTTC. The entire variable domain, with the rest obtained from reference TRBV28 and TRBJ2-1, is as follows: DVKVTQSSRYLVKRTGEKVFLECVQDMDHENMFWYRQDPGLGLRLIYFSYDVKMKEKGDIPEGYSVSREKKERFSLILESASTNQTSMYLCASSGDRGPLLYNEQFFGPGTRLTVL.

The CDR3: CASSYSNSPLHF. DNA for the CDR3: TGTGCCAGCAGCTATAGTAATTCACCCCTCCACTTT. The chain has TRBV7-2 and TRBJ1-6; no clear D gene. Looked up from germline, CDR1 is SGHTA and CDR2 is FQGNSA. Trimming pared 4 bases from V and 6 bases from J, leaving 4 bases between. This CDR3 region has 12 residues.

This clonotype has only a few counts. This sequence joins TRBV11-2 and TRBJ1-1; the D is unclear. The germline V gene encodes CDR1 SGHAT and CDR2 FQNNGV. The germline V and J ends were trimmed by 1 base and 5 bases, with 14 bases remaining between them. The CDR3 contains 15 residues. CDR3 region: CASSLAVDLRTEAFF. The CDR3 nucleotides are TGTGCCAGCAGCTTAGCTGTCGACTTGCGGACTGAAGCTTTCTTT.

V is TRBV5-1 and J is TRBJ2-3; TRBD1 matches 9 bases. V was clipped by 1 base and J by 6 bases; unmatched bases: 6. Germline assignment: CDR1 SGHRS and CDR2 YFSETQ. The CDR3 is made up of 15 amino acids. The CDR3: CASSLTEQGADTQYF. Here the CDR3 DNA reads TGCGCCAGCAGCTTGACTGAACAGGGGGCGGATACGCAGTATTTT.

This chain links TRBV4-1 with TRBJ2-6, with 9 bases aligning to TRBD1. This CDR3 region has 21 residues. The ends lost 5 bases at V and 0 bases at J; junction bases unmatched: 17. Germline CDR1 and CDR2: MGHRA and YSYEKL. For the CDR3, the DNA is TGCGCCAGCAGCGGCTCTCCGAATGGACAGGGGACCGCCTCTGGGGCCAACGTCCTGACTTTC. Translated: CASSGSPNGQGTASGANVLTF.

This clonotype turned up a few times. The chain joins TRBV7-8 to TRBJ1-5; a weak D match, TRBD1 (6 bases). Trimming took 5 bases from V and 0 from J, leaving 14 bases between them. The CDR3 has 16 amino acids. CDR1 is SGHVS and CDR2 is FQNEAQ in the germline V gene. The CDR3, as DNA: TGTGCCAGCAGCCTGGGGGGGGCGTCTAGCAATCAGCCCCAGCATTTT. This sequence encodes CASSLGGASSNQPQHF.

This clonotype was recorded many times. CDR3 sequence (DNA): TGTGCCAGCAGTTTATCAGCGGGGGCCGGGGAGCTGTTTTTT. This codes for CASSLSAGAGELFF. The V and J genes are TRBV28 and TRBJ2-2, with 8 nucleotides matching TRBD2. In germline, CDR1 is MDHEN, CDR2 SYDVKM. Trimming took 1 base from V and 6 from J; bases not matched to a gene: 1. This CDR3 has 14 residues.

This clonotype came up a few times. The chain joins TRBV18 to TRBJ2-7; D is possibly TRBD2 (6 bases). Trimming stripped 5 bases from V and 5 bases from J, with 16 bases between. Germline values: CDR1 KGHSH, CDR2 LQKENI. The CDR3 runs to 14 residues. The CDR3 DNA is TGTGCCAGCTCATTGGCCCGGGGGTCGCACGAGCAGTACTTC. Protein sequence: CASSLARGSHEQYF.